This is a list of T cell receptor beta chains from one sample in a study of T cells after yellow fever vaccination. Each CDR3 protein gets one entry after TCRdb re-called the 5' RACE reads with MiXCR. The sample gives about 400,000 distinct CDR3 sequences, approximately 5.7% of which show up once; about 15% is in the top ten. The specimen comprised PBMCs, sampled 5 days after the yellow fever booster vaccination. These receptors were obtained from a man under 40 who received the YFV17D yellow fever vaccine. The CDR3 runs from the conserved cysteine through the conserved F or W. The D gene is left open where the match is weak. Size is stated for part of the rows, as once, few or many counts, or as a class when the clone is expanded.

d_call: -
v_call: TRBV7-2
j_call: TRBJ2-5
clone_size: few
cdr3_nt: TGTGCCAGCAGCTCACAAAGAGAGACCCAGTACTTC
cdr3_aa: CASSSQRETQYF

d_call: -
v_call: TRBV10-1
j_call: TRBJ2-3
clone_size: -
cdr3_nt: TGCGCCAGCAGTGGACAGGGGGGCAGCGGGAGAAACACAGATACGCAGTATTTT
cdr3_aa: CASSGQGGSGRNTDTQYF

d_call: TRBD2
v_call: TRBV20-1
j_call: TRBJ2-7
clone_size: -
cdr3_nt: TGCAGTGCTATACTAGCGGGAGTCGGGTACGAGCAGTACTTC
cdr3_aa: CSAILAGVGYEQYF

d_call: -
v_call: TRBV5-6
j_call: TRBJ2-3
clone_size: many
cdr3_nt: TGTGCCAGCAGCTTGGACTCGGGACGCCATCTCACAGATACGCAGTATTTT
cdr3_aa: CASSLDSGRHLTDTQYF

d_call: -
v_call: TRBV10-2
j_call: TRBJ2-7
clone_size: -
cdr3_nt: TGCGCCAGCAGTGAGGGCAGGGAGCAGTACTTC
cdr3_aa: CASSEGREQYF

d_call: -
v_call: TRBV3-1
j_call: TRBJ2-1
clone_size: few
cdr3_nt: TGTGCCAGCAGCCCGACGTCGGGCAATGAGCAGTTCTTC
cdr3_aa: CASSPTSGNEQFF

d_call: -
v_call: TRBV9
j_call: TRBJ2-5
clone_size: -
cdr3_nt: TGTGCCAGCAGCCGTTGGAGGAACCAAGAGACCCAGTACTTC
cdr3_aa: CASSRWRNQETQYF

d_call: -
v_call: TRBV6-5
j_call: TRBJ2-5
clone_size: few
cdr3_nt: TGTGCCAGCAGTTACTCTTCCAGGGAGCTTGAGACCCAGTACTTC
cdr3_aa: CASSYSSRELETQYF

d_call: -
v_call: TRBV5-1
j_call: TRBJ2-7
clone_size: -
cdr3_nt: TGCGCCAGCAGCTCCCAGGAGTCCCGGGGTTTGTACGAGCAGTACTTC
cdr3_aa: CASSSQESRGLYEQYF

d_call: -
v_call: TRBV7-2
j_call: TRBJ2-4
clone_size: many
cdr3_nt: TGTGCCAGCAGCTTATCAGCGGTAGCCAAAAACATTCAGTACTTC
cdr3_aa: CASSLSAVAKNIQYF

d_call: -
v_call: TRBV7-2
j_call: TRBJ2-5
clone_size: many
cdr3_nt: TGTGCCAGCAGTGGAGGCGGGGTACAAGAGACCCAGTACTTC
cdr3_aa: CASSGGGVQETQYF

d_call: -
v_call: TRBV13
j_call: TRBJ2-1
clone_size: -
cdr3_nt: TGTGCCAGCAGCTTAGCCTCGGGACTCTTCCTCCATGAGCAGTTCTTC
cdr3_aa: CASSLASGLFLHEQFF

d_call: TRBD1
v_call: TRBV5-1
j_call: TRBJ2-1
clone_size: many
cdr3_nt: TGCGCCAGCAGTTCTTCCGGGACAGGTAACTACAATGAGCAGTTCTTC
cdr3_aa: CASSSSGTGNYNEQFF

d_call: -
v_call: TRBV15
j_call: TRBJ2-7
clone_size: few
cdr3_nt: TGTGCCACCGGGGGATATCCCTCCTACGAGCAGTACTTC
cdr3_aa: CATGGYPSYEQYF

d_call: TRBD1
v_call: TRBV7-3
j_call: TRBJ2-1
clone_size: many
cdr3_nt: TGTGCCAGCAGCTCCTCCATACGTAGGACAGGGGACTCCTACAATGAGCAGTTCTTC
cdr3_aa: CASSSSIRRTGDSYNEQFF

d_call: TRBD2
v_call: TRBV27
j_call: TRBJ2-5
clone_size: -
cdr3_nt: TGTGCCAGCAGCCCTCTGACTACCGGGGAGGGGGAGACCCAGTACTTC
cdr3_aa: CASSPLTTGEGETQYF

d_call: TRBD2
v_call: TRBV5-1
j_call: TRBJ2-7
clone_size: few
cdr3_nt: TGCGCCAGCAGCCCCGGGGGGACTACTACGTTCTACGAGCAGTACTTC
cdr3_aa: CASSPGGTTTFYEQYF

d_call: -
v_call: TRBV13
j_call: TRBJ2-7
clone_size: -
cdr3_nt: TGTGCCAGCAGCCGGGCTTCGCTCGAGCAGTACTTC
cdr3_aa: CASSRASLEQYF

d_call: -
v_call: TRBV7-8
j_call: TRBJ1-6
clone_size: few
cdr3_nt: TGTGCCAGCAGTCAACAGGGAGGTAGTTCACCCCTCCACTTT
cdr3_aa: CASSQQGGSSPLHF

d_call: TRBD1
v_call: TRBV4-3
j_call: TRBJ2-4
clone_size: -
cdr3_nt: TGCGCCAGCAGCCAAGTACTCCGGGACAGTACCAAAAACATTCAGTACTTC
cdr3_aa: CASSQVLRDSTKNIQYF

d_call: -
v_call: TRBV20-1
j_call: TRBJ2-1
clone_size: many
cdr3_nt: TGCAGTGCTGTCCCCCCCGTATACAATGAGCAGTTCTTC
cdr3_aa: CSAVPPVYNEQFF

d_call: -
v_call: TRBV3-1
j_call: TRBJ1-1
clone_size: many
cdr3_nt: TGTGCCAGCAGCCGTCTCAGGGAGACTGAAGCTTTCTTT
cdr3_aa: CASSRLRETEAFF

d_call: -
v_call: TRBV9
j_call: TRBJ2-3
clone_size: few
cdr3_nt: TGTGCCAGCAGCGTAGTAGGTGATACGCAGTATTTT
cdr3_aa: CASSVVGDTQYF

d_call: TRBD1
v_call: TRBV7-6
j_call: TRBJ2-7
clone_size: -
cdr3_nt: TGTGCCAGCAGCTCTGACGACAGGGGCTACGAGCAGTACTTC
cdr3_aa: CASSSDDRGYEQYF

d_call: TRBD2
v_call: TRBV20-1
j_call: TRBJ2-3
clone_size: -
cdr3_nt: TGCAGTGCTAGGGTAGCGGGACGGGGCACAGATACGCAGTATTTT
cdr3_aa: CSARVAGRGTDTQYF

d_call: TRBD2
v_call: TRBV20-1
j_call: TRBJ2-1
clone_size: many
cdr3_nt: TGCAGTGCTTCTTTAGCGGGAGTATACAATGAGCAGTTCTTC
cdr3_aa: CSASLAGVYNEQFF

d_call: TRBD2
v_call: TRBV5-1
j_call: TRBJ2-1
clone_size: many
cdr3_nt: TGCGCCAGCAGCTTGACTAGCGGACACAATGAGCAGTTCTTC
cdr3_aa: CASSLTSGHNEQFF

d_call: -
v_call: TRBV28
j_call: TRBJ2-2
clone_size: many
cdr3_nt: TGTGCCAGCAGTCCCCCCCCACCAGACACCGGGGAGCTGTTTTTT
cdr3_aa: CASSPPPPDTGELFF

d_call: -
v_call: TRBV29-1
j_call: TRBJ2-7
clone_size: many
cdr3_nt: TGCAGCGTTGTAGATGCGTCCTCCTACGAGCAGTACTTC
cdr3_aa: CSVVDASSYEQYF

d_call: -
v_call: TRBV28
j_call: TRBJ2-7
clone_size: few
cdr3_nt: TGTGCCAGCAGGCAGACGGGCCAAGGGGGTGCCGAGCAGTACTTC
cdr3_aa: CASRQTGQGGAEQYF

d_call: -
v_call: TRBV3-1
j_call: TRBJ2-7
clone_size: many
cdr3_nt: TGTGCCAGCAGCCAATACAGTTTGGAGCAGTACTTC
cdr3_aa: CASSQYSLEQYF

d_call: -
v_call: TRBV3-1
j_call: TRBJ2-1
clone_size: few
cdr3_nt: TGTGCCAGCAGCCAAGCGGTCCAACAGTTCTTC
cdr3_aa: CASSQAVQQFF

d_call: -
v_call: TRBV7-3
j_call: TRBJ1-1
clone_size: many
cdr3_nt: TGTGCCAGCAGCTTAACCCCGTCCACTGAAGCTTTCTTT
cdr3_aa: CASSLTPSTEAFF

d_call: -
v_call: TRBV5-1
j_call: TRBJ2-3
clone_size: many
cdr3_nt: TGCGCCAGCAGCTTGATCGGGGCGGATACGCAGTATTTT
cdr3_aa: CASSLIGADTQYF

d_call: -
v_call: TRBV20-1
j_call: TRBJ2-7
clone_size: many
cdr3_nt: TGCAGTGCTAGGGGGCGCAGGCAGTCCTACGAGCAGTACTTC
cdr3_aa: CSARGRRQSYEQYF

d_call: -
v_call: TRBV7-9
j_call: TRBJ2-5
clone_size: -
cdr3_nt: TGTGCCAGCAGCTTGTCTAGTCCGGCGGGAGAGACCCAGTACTTC
cdr3_aa: CASSLSSPAGETQYF

d_call: TRBD1
v_call: TRBV7-8
j_call: TRBJ2-1
clone_size: -
cdr3_nt: TGTGCCAGCAGCTTGGGACAGGGGGCAGCGTACAATGAGCAGTTCTTC
cdr3_aa: CASSLGQGAAYNEQFF

d_call: TRBD2
v_call: TRBV12-3/TRBV12-4
j_call: TRBJ2-3
clone_size: many
cdr3_nt: TGTGCCAGCAGCCGCCTCACTAGCGGGAGTACAGATACGCAGTATTTT
cdr3_aa: CASSRLTSGSTDTQYF

d_call: -
v_call: TRBV20-1
j_call: TRBJ2-7
clone_size: -
cdr3_nt: TGCAGTGCTAGAGCCCAGAACAGTTTTGCCTACGAGCAGTACTTC
cdr3_aa: CSARAQNSFAYEQYF

d_call: -
v_call: TRBV29-1
j_call: TRBJ2-3
clone_size: -
cdr3_nt: TGCAGCGTTCCCTGGCGTGGAACCGCATCAGATACGCAGTATTTT
cdr3_aa: CSVPWRGTASDTQYF

d_call: TRBD2
v_call: TRBV20-1
j_call: TRBJ2-7
clone_size: many
cdr3_nt: TGCAGTGCTAGCTCGGGAGGGGTCTACGAGCAGTACTTC
cdr3_aa: CSASSGGVYEQYF

d_call: -
v_call: TRBV20-1
j_call: TRBJ1-6
clone_size: few
cdr3_nt: TGCAGTGCTAGAGCGGGAGCGATCCAAAATTCACCCCTCCACTTT
cdr3_aa: CSARAGAIQNSPLHF

d_call: -
v_call: TRBV19
j_call: TRBJ2-7
clone_size: many
cdr3_nt: TGTGCCAGTAGTATAGAATGGGACTACGAGCAGTACTTC
cdr3_aa: CASSIEWDYEQYF

d_call: -
v_call: TRBV9
j_call: TRBJ2-2
clone_size: many
cdr3_nt: TGTGCCAGCAGCCCCCTCTTGGGCAGTACGGGCACCGGGGAGCTGTTTTTT
cdr3_aa: CASSPLLGSTGTGELFF

d_call: -
v_call: TRBV12-3/TRBV12-4
j_call: TRBJ2-4
clone_size: few
cdr3_nt: TGTGCCAGCACCTTGGACGAGGGTAGAAACATTCAGTACTTC
cdr3_aa: CASTLDEGRNIQYF

d_call: TRBD2
v_call: TRBV9
j_call: TRBJ2-7
clone_size: many
cdr3_nt: TGTGCCAGCGCCCTCGGGACTAGCGGTTCCTACGAGCAGTACTTC
cdr3_aa: CASALGTSGSYEQYF

d_call: TRBD2
v_call: TRBV7-9
j_call: TRBJ2-3
clone_size: -
cdr3_nt: TGTGCCAGCAGCTTGGGGGACTACCGCACAGATACGCAGTATTTT
cdr3_aa: CASSLGDYRTDTQYF

d_call: TRBD1
v_call: TRBV7-2
j_call: TRBJ2-7
clone_size: -
cdr3_nt: TGTGCCAGCAGCTCGCGCCGGGACAGGGTTGGCGAGCAGTACTTC
cdr3_aa: CASSSRRDRVGEQYF

d_call: -
v_call: TRBV20-1
j_call: TRBJ2-3
clone_size: -
cdr3_nt: TGCAGTGCTAGAGTGTCTAGTTCAGATACGCAGTATTTT
cdr3_aa: CSARVSSSDTQYF